The rows below give T cell receptor beta chains drawn from one sample of a study of Ad26.COV2.S vaccination and SARS-CoV-2 variants. Data came from immunoSEQ multiplex PCR; TCRdb stores just in-frame clones and leaves some out. Of 40,000 to 55,000 clones listed, 83% are singletons. This specimen consisted of peripheral blood, obtained after recovery from COVID-19. All receptors derive from a human donor who had recovered from COVID-19. CDR3s include the opening cysteine and the closing phenylalanine or tryptophan. A D gene is named only where the DNA matches it firmly. Clone size is given for some rows only: seen once, a few or many times, or a class if the clone is expanded.

CDR3nt	CDR3aa	v_gene	d_gene	j_gene	abundance
TGTGCCAGCAGCTTGGGGGTTACCGGGGAGCTGTTTTTT	CASSLGVTGELFF	TRBV5-6	.	TRBJ2-2	.
TGTGCCAGCAGCGAATCCATCTCTCCGGGACAGGATGAAGCTTTCTTT	CASSESISPGQDEAFF	TRBV6-1	TRBD1	TRBJ1-1	.
TGCGCCAGCAGCTGGCAAACTAGCGGAGCCTACGAGCAGTACTTC	CASSWQTSGAYEQYF	TRBV5-1	TRBD2	TRBJ2-7	.
TGTGCCAGCAGCCCAGGGACGCTAAACTCCTATAATTCACCCCTCCACTTT	CASSPGTLNSYNSPLHF	TRBV7-9	.	TRBJ1-6	few
TGCGCCAGCAGCCAAGCCAGCCGAGGGGGTCAGCCCCAGCATTTT	CASSQASRGGQPQHF	TRBV4-1	.	TRBJ1-5	.
TGTGCCAGCAGTTACGGGGGACTAGCGGGAGACTACGAGCAGTACTTC	CASSYGGLAGDYEQYF	TRBV6-6	TRBD2	TRBJ2-7	.
TGTGCCAGTAGTAGTTTGGGTAGGGGACAAAACACTGAAGCTTTCTTT	CASSSLGRGQNTEAFF	TRBV19	.	TRBJ1-1	few
TGTGCTAGTTCAGGGTCCTCCTATGGCTACACCTTC	CASSGSSYGYTF	TRBV12-5	.	TRBJ1-2	.
TGTGCCAGCAGCCCCCGCAGGGGAAGCTACGAGCAGTACTTC	CASSPRRGSYEQYF	TRBV7-9	.	TRBJ2-7	.
TGTGCCACCGATCGATCCGGAATGAACACTGAAGCTTTCTTT	CATDRSGMNTEAFF	TRBV6-5	.	TRBJ1-1	once
TGCGCCAGCAGACTCGGGGGACTAGCGGTCACAGATACGCAGTATTTT	CASRLGGLAVTDTQYF	TRBV5-1	TRBD2	TRBJ2-3	.
TGTGCCAGCAGCTTTTTGGGCGGGGAGCTGTTTTTT	CASSFLGGELFF	TRBV13	.	TRBJ2-2	.
TGTGCCAGCAGTCCGAAGGGGGAGGCGGTAGAAAAACTGTTTTTT	CASSPKGEAVEKLFF	TRBV2	.	TRBJ1-4	few
TGTGCCAGCAGCCCAGGACAGGGGGGGACCCAGTACTTC	CASSPGQGGTQYF	TRBV7-8	TRBD1	TRBJ2-5	once
TGCGCCAGCAGCTCTCGAGAAACGACGACAGGGACCGGCTACACCTTC	CASSSRETTTGTGYTF	TRBV5-1	TRBD1	TRBJ1-2	.
TGTGCCAGCAGTTTCCGCAATGAGCAGTTCTTC	CASSFRNEQFF	TRBV12-3/TRBV12-4	.	TRBJ2-1	.
TGTGCCATCCGAAATGGGACTTTCGGGTTAAACATTCAGTACTTC	CAIRNGTFGLNIQYF	TRBV10-3	.	TRBJ2-4	once
TGTGCCAGCAGCAAAGGAAGGGACAGGTATAATTCACCCCTCCACTTT	CASSKGRDRYNSPLHF	TRBV21-1	.	TRBJ1-6	.
TGTGCCAGCAGGGGACAGGGGGTTCGGACTGAAGCTTTCTTT	CASRGQGVRTEAFF	TRBV6-5	TRBD1	TRBJ1-1	.
TGTGCCAGCAGCCTCACCGGGACATCGGACACTGAAGCTTTCTTT	CASSLTGTSDTEAFF	TRBV13	.	TRBJ1-1	.
TGTGCCAGCGGCCCCGGGAGTGTTTCTGGCTACACCTTC	CASGPGSVSGYTF	TRBV6-5	.	TRBJ1-2	.
TGTGCCAGTAGTATACAGGGTGAAGACACCATATATTTT	CASSIQGEDTIYF	TRBV19	.	TRBJ1-3	.
TGTGCAAGCACGGTAGAGCGCAATCAGCCCCAGCATTTT	CASTVERNQPQHF	TRBV12-3/TRBV12-4	.	TRBJ1-5	.
TGTGCCAGCAGCCCCCCGGACAGGTACAATGAGCAGTTCTTC	CASSPPDRYNEQFF	TRBV3-1/TRBV3-2	TRBD1	TRBJ2-1	.
TGTGCTAGTGGTCCGGACAGTAACACTGAAGCTTTCTTT	CASGPDSNTEAFF	TRBV12-5	.	TRBJ1-1	.
TGTGCCACCAGTGATTCCCGACAGGGCGACACTGAAGCTTTCTTT	CATSDSRQGDTEAFF	TRBV24-1	TRBD1	TRBJ1-1	.
TGTGCCAGTAAGAGCGGGGGGGCGGCCGGGGAGCTGTTTTTT	CASKSGGAAGELFF	TRBV19	TRBD2	TRBJ2-2	.
TGTGCCAGCAGCTTGGGTATGAACACTGAAGCTTTCTTT	CASSLGMNTEAFF	TRBV7-2	.	TRBJ1-1	.
TGTGCCAGCAGCTACCATCTCGGGAGTTCGGTTGACACCATATATTTT	CASSYHLGSSVDTIYF	TRBV9	.	TRBJ1-3	.
TGTGCCAGCAGCTCAAGGAGGTTCGCGGGGCGTTCTGAAAAACTGTTTTTT	CASSSRRFAGRSEKLFF	TRBV7-3	.	TRBJ1-4	.
TGTGCCAGCAGCTCCCGTCTAAATGGCTACACCTTC	CASSSRLNGYTF	TRBV7-2	.	TRBJ1-2	.
TGTGCCTGGAGTGGGCGGGGGGGCTCCACAGATACGCAGTATTTT	CAWSGRGGSTDTQYF	TRBV30	TRBD2	TRBJ2-3	.
TGTGCCAGCAGCCCATACAGGGGGCATGGCTACACCTTC	CASSPYRGHGYTF	TRBV3-1/TRBV3-2	TRBD1	TRBJ1-2	.
TGCGCCAGCGCCCTGACTAGCGGGGGCCCAGCCGGGGAGCTGTTTTTT	CASALTSGGPAGELFF	TRBV5-1	TRBD2	TRBJ2-2	.
TGTGCCTGGGGACCGACCCACCAAGAGACCCAGTACTTC	CAWGPTHQETQYF	TRBV30	.	TRBJ2-5	.
TGTGCCAGCAGCGTAGGGCATGAGAGAGGGGAGCTGTTTTTT	CASSVGHERGELFF	TRBV9	.	TRBJ2-2	.
TGTGCCAGCACCCCTCGGACAGGGCCCTTAGGGACTAGCGGGAGGGCCCCAGTGCAGTTCTTC	CASTPRTGPLGTSGRAPVQFF	TRBV27	TRBD2	TRBJ2-1	.
TGTGCCAGCATAGGGACTTCTTACAATGAGCAGTTCTTC	CASIGTSYNEQFF	TRBV12-3/TRBV12-4	.	TRBJ2-1	.
TGTGCCATCAGCGATACAGGGGGCGGCTACACCTTC	CAISDTGGGYTF	TRBV10-3	TRBD1	TRBJ1-2	.
TGTGCCAGCTCACCCGGACAGCATGGCTACACCTTC	CASSPGQHGYTF	TRBV18	.	TRBJ1-2	.
TGTGCCAGCAGTTATTGGCGGGACCCACGGGATACGCAGTATTTT	CASSYWRDPRDTQYF	TRBV5-5	.	TRBJ2-3	.
TGTGCCAGCAGCGACCAGACAGTTCCCAGTGAAAAACTGTTTTTT	CASSDQTVPSEKLFF	TRBV27	.	TRBJ1-4	once
TGCGCCAGCAGCCAAGAGGCTTCGTCAAGGGTTTTCGATGCTTTCTTT	CASSQEASSRVFDAFF	TRBV4-1	.	TRBJ1-1	.
TGCACCAGCAGCCAAGAGGCGGGGGGGTTCACAGATACGCAGTATTTT	CTSSQEAGGFTDTQYF	TRBV1	.	TRBJ2-3	.
TGTGCCAGCAGTTATCGACAGGGGACGTCTGGAAACACCATATATTTT	CASSYRQGTSGNTIYF	TRBV6-2/TRBV6-3	TRBD1	TRBJ1-3	.
TGTGCCAGCAGTTCCGCGTCGGACACCGGGGAGCTGTTTTTT	CASSSASDTGELFF	TRBV27	.	TRBJ2-2	.
TGCGCCAGCAGCCAAGACTTCAGGGTCCCTAGCACAGATACGCAGTATTTT	CASSQDFRVPSTDTQYF	TRBV4-1	.	TRBJ2-3	.
TGCGCCAGCAGTACGGACTACAGCTCTGGGGCCAACGTCCTGACTTTC	CASSTDYSSGANVLTF	TRBV4-1	.	TRBJ2-6	.
TGTGCCAGTAGTGCCACGATGACAGGGGAGAATGAAAAACTGTTTTTT	CASSATMTGENEKLFF	TRBV19	TRBD1	TRBJ1-4	.
TGCGCCAGCTGTGACGGCGGGGTGGGAGAGACCCAGTACTTC	CASCDGGVGETQYF	TRBV10-1	.	TRBJ2-5	.
TGTGCCAGCAGCTTATCGCCGACCAACACTGAAGCTTTCTTT	CASSLSPTNTEAFF	TRBV7-2	.	TRBJ1-1	.